This TCR beta chain was sequenced in a study of blood T cell repertoires in COVID-19. Study summary: From the United States, Italy and Spain came samples of acute and convalescent COVID-19. Sources were T cells, B-cell-depleted T cells, or PBMCs; the material itself was cDNA or gDNA.

The CDR3 sequence is 15 residues long. The trim removed 7 bases at V and 4 bases at J, leaving 8 bases unmatched. CDR1 SGHTA and CDR2 FQGNSA come from the germline V gene. Original handling: Estimated nucleated cell counts came from reference gene primer amplification. TCRdb's copy holds only in-frame clones and misses some; the assay was immunoSEQ multiplex PCR. V and J calls and clone size follow that table, whereas D and trimming were derived from the DNA. The table lists 35,000 to 50,000 clones, around 85% of them singletons. The TCR comes from a human donor in a cohort sampled during active COVID-19. The sequencing sample was made of peripheral blood. The rearrangement joins TRBV7-2 to TRBJ2-5; 11 nucleotides line up with TRBD1. The CDR3 DNA follows: TGTGCCAGCATAAGGACAGGGGGCGCGGGAGAGACCCAGTACTTC. This translates into CASIRTGGAGETQYF.